This TCR beta chain was found in a study of identifying expanded T cells in peripheral blood. Study observations and caveats: Approximately 1.1 clones differed between technical replicates, versus around 16 and 19 over time. Across healthy donors, higher total template counts meant significantly greater roughly 2-week count variance.

Sequencing used immunoSEQ multiplex PCR; TCRdb keeps in-frame clones, though not all of them. Of around 120,000 clones listed, around nine tenths were seen once; the top ten hold 16%. The CDR3 loop spans 15 amino acids. The V end was cut by 0 bases, the J end by 2 bases, with 8 bases between. CDR1 is PRHDT, CDR2 FYEKMQ, per germline (reference sequence). On this clone itself: No antigen is known for it.

Healthy donors had no documented immune events, such as infections, while sampled. The chain combines TRBV13 with TRBJ2-1; no firm D call. Sample: blood. The sequence was obtained from a person aged 18 to 75 in good health. CDR3 loop: CASSLGGEAYNEQFF. The CDR3 DNA sequence: TGTGCCAGCAGCTTAGGCGGCGAGGCCTACAATGAGCAGTTCTTC. Looking up the rest from reference TRBV13 and TRBJ2-1 gives the full variable domain: AAGVIQSPRHLIKEKRETATLKCYPIPRHDTVYWYQQGPGQDPQFLISFYEKMQSDKGSIPDRFSAQQFSDYHSELNMSSLELGDSALYFCASSLGGEAYNEQFFGPGTRLTVL.